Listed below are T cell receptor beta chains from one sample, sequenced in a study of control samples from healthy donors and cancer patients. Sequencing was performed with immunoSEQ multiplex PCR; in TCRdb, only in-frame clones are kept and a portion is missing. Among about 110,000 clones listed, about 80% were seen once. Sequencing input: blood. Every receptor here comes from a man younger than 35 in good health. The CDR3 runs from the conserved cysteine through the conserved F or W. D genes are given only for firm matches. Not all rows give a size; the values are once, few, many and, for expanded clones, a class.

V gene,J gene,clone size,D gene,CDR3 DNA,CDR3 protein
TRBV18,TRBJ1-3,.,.,TGTGCCAGCCCTAGGGGAAACACCATATATTTT,CASPRGNTIYF
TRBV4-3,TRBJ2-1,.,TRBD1,TGCGCCAGCAGCCAAGAAGGGTCCGGGACAGGAACCTACAATGAGCAGTTCTTC,CASSQEGSGTGTYNEQFF
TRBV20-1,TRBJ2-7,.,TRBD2,TGCAGTGCTAGTAAGGCGGGGGGGCTTACCTACGAGCAGTACTTC,CSASKAGGLTYEQYF
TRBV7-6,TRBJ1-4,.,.,TGTGCCAGCAGCTCCGGGTTAGAGGAAAAACTGTTTTTT,CASSSGLEEKLFF
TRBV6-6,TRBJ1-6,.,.,TGTGCCAGCAGCCTCGAACGGGATTCACCCCTCCACTTT,CASSLERDSPLHF
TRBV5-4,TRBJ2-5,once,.,TGTGCCAGCAGCTTGGTTTTACACGGGACCCAGTACTTC,CASSLVLHGTQYF
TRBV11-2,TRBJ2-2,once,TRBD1,TGTGCCAGCAGCTTAAAAAGGGGGCCGGTCACCGGGGAGCTGTTTTTT,CASSLKRGPVTGELFF
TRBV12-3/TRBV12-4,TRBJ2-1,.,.,TGTGCCAGCAGTTTAATGACAGACAATGAGCAGTTCTTC,CASSLMTDNEQFF
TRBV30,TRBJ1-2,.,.,TGTGCCTGGGAGGCGGGACTCATAGGAGCAGATGGCTACACCTTC,CAWEAGLIGADGYTF
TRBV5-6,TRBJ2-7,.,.,TGTGCCAGCAGCTCGGCGGGGATTCTACAGAAATTTGAGCCCTACGAGCAGTACTTC,CASSSAGILQKFEPYEQYF
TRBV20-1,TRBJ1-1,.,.,TGCAGTGCTAGTACGCAGTTCACTGAAGCTTTCTTT,CSASTQFTEAFF
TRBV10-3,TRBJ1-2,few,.,TGTGCCATCAGCTCCCGGGACTTCTATGGCTACACCTTC,CAISSRDFYGYTF
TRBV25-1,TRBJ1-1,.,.,TGTGCCAGCAGTGACAGGAGGAACACTGAAGCTTTCTTT,CASSDRRNTEAFF
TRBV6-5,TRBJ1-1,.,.,TGTGCCAGCAGACCCAGGGTCACGAACACTGAAGCTTTCTTT,CASRPRVTNTEAFF
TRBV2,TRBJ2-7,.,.,TGTGCCAGCTCACGTGAGCCCCCTAGGCCCGAGCAGTACTTC,CASSREPPRPEQYF
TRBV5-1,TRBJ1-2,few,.,TGCGCCAGCAGCTTGGGAGGACCCAGGAACTATGGCTACACCTTC,CASSLGGPRNYGYTF
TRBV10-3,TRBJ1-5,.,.,TGTGCCATCAGTGAGAGCAATCAGCCCCAGCATTTT,CAISESNQPQHF
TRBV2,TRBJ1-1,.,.,TGTGCCAGCAGTGAAGCGCTGGGGGCAGGGGAAGCTTTCTTT,CASSEALGAGEAFF
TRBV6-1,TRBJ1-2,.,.,TGTGCCAGCAGTGAAACAGAGACGCGGCAGGGCTATGGCTACACCTTC,CASSETETRQGYGYTF
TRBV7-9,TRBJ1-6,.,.,TGTGCCAGCAGCTTAGCGTCGGGATTTAATTCACCCCTCCACTTT,CASSLASGFNSPLHF
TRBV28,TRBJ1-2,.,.,TGTGCCAGCAGACCGCACTCCGGCTATGGCTACACCTTC,CASRPHSGYGYTF
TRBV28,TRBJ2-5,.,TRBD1,TGTGCCAGCAGTCAGACAGGGGGACCCCAAGAGACCCAGTACTTC,CASSQTGGPQETQYF
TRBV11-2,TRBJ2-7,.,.,TGTGCCAGCAGCCCCGATCCGGGTACTCCCGAAAAGCAGTACTTC,CASSPDPGTPEKQYF
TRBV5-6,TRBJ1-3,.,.,TGTGCCAGCAGCTTCGGTGACTCTGGAAACACCATATATTTT,CASSFGDSGNTIYF
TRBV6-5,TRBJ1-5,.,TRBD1,TGTGCCAGCAGGGGGACAGGGGGCGGACAGCCCCAGCATTTT,CASRGTGGGQPQHF
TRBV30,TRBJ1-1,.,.,TGTGCCTGGAAACCCCCAGTAGTAAGTAGGACCACTGAAGCTTTCTTT,CAWKPPVVSRTTEAFF
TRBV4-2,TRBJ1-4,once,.,TGTGCCAGCAGCCAAGGTTTGGGACGGCATGAAAAACTGTTTTTT,CASSQGLGRHEKLFF
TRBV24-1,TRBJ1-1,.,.,TGTGCCACCAGTGGCCGAGGGGGGTCTGAAGCTTTCTTT,CATSGRGGSEAFF
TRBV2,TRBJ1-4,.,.,TGTGCCAGCAGTGAAGGAGGGGAAAAACTGTTTTTT,CASSEGGEKLFF
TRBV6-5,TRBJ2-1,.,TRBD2,TGTGCCAGCAGTTACGTAGCGGGGGGCTACAATGAGCAGTTCTTC,CASSYVAGGYNEQFF
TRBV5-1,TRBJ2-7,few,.,TGCGCCAGCAGCTTGGTGGTAGCCCCCTACGAGCAGTACTTC,CASSLVVAPYEQYF
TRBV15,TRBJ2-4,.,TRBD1,TGTGCCACCAGCAGAGCCGGACAGGGCAAAAACATTCAGTACTTC,CATSRAGQGKNIQYF
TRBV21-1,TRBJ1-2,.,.,TGTGCCAGCAGCCCCGACAGGGGTGGCTACACCTTC,CASSPDRGGYTF
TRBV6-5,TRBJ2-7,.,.,TGTGCCAGCAGCCGTTACGGCGTCTACGAGCAGTACTTC,CASSRYGVYEQYF
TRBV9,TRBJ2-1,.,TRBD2,TGTGCCAGCAGCGCCGGACTAGCGGGCCGTTACAATGAGCAGTTCTTC,CASSAGLAGRYNEQFF
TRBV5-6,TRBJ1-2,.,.,TGTGCCAGCAGCTCGCCAATTTTTCTGAACTATGGCTACACCTTC,CASSSPIFLNYGYTF
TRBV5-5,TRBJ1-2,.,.,TGTGCCAGCAGCTTGGTATCTCACACCGCCGGGGCTAACTATGGCTACACCTTC,CASSLVSHTAGANYGYTF